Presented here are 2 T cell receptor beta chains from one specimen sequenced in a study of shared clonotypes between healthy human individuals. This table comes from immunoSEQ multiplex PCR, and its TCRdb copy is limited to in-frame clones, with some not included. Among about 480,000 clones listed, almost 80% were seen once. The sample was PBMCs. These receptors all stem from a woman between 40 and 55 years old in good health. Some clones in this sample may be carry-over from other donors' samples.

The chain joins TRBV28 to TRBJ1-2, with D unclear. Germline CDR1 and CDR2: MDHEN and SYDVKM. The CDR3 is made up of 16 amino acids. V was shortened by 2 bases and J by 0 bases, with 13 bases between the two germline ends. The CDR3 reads CASSLAPDRANYGYTF. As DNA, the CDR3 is TGTGCCAGCAGTTTAGCCCCCGACCGAGCTAACTATGGCTACACCTTC.

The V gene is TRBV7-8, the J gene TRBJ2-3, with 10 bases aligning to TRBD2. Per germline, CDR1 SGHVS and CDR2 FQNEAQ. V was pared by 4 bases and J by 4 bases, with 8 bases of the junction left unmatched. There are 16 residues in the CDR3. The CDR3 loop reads CASSSSSGRVADTQYF. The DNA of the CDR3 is TGTGCCAGCAGCTCATCTAGCGGGAGAGTGGCAGATACGCAGTATTTT.